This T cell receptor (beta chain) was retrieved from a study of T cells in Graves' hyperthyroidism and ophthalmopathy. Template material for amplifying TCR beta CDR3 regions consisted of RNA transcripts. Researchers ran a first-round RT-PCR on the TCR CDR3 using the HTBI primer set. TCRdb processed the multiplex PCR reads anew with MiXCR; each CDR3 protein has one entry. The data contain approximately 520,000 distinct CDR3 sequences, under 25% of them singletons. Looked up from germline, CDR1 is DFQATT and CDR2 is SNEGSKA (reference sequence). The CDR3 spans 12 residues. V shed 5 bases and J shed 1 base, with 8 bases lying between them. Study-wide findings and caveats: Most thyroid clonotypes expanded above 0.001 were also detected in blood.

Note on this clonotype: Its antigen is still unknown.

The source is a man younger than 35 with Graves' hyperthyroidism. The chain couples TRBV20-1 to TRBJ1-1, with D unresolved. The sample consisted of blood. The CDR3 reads CSAGGRNTEAFF. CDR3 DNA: TGCAGTGCTGGCGGCAGGAACACTGAAGCTTTCTTT.